Described below is a single T cell receptor beta chain sequence and its context. Antigen unknown. This specimen belongs to a study of T cell responses to AZD1222 COVID-19 vaccine. The ends lost 8 bases at V and 8 bases at J; junction bases unmatched: 8. CDR3 length: 13 amino acids. CDR1 is GTSNPN and CDR2 is SVGIG in the germline V gene (reference sequence). Findings and caveats of the study: Donors were chiefly white British, with a greater number of females, and clonal diversity was perhaps underestimated. Two doses of AZD1222 preceded a rise in Spike-specific TCR breadth and depth.

Here immunoSEQ multiplex PCR was the method, and the copy in TCRdb shows in-frame clones only, minus some. The repertoire holds some 120,000 clones, with more than 85% as singletons. The material sequenced was peripheral blood, taken on day 0 of MenACWY control vaccination. The chain uses TRBV30 and TRBJ1-4; 10 nucleotides agree with TRBD1. The sequence derives from an adult in good health. The CDR3 spells CAQTGTGEEKLFF. As DNA, the CDR3 is TGTGCCCAGACCGGGACAGGGGAGGAAAAACTGTTTTTT.